This T cell receptor beta chain was documented in a study of shared clonotypes between healthy human individuals. Study findings and constraints: Despite large depth, sorted-subset datasets appeared incompletely sequenced. Larger estimated richness was generally seen in naive subsets than in memory subsets.

As concerns this clone: Its antigen is currently unknown.

Germline-derived CDR1 and CDR2 are SQVTM and ANQGSEA. V lost 5 bases and J lost 6; bases outside the gene matches: 10. The length of the CDR3 is 14 residues. Authors' methods: As immunoSEQ supplied junction-only sequences (without quality scores), filtering differed. Sequencing used immunoSEQ multiplex PCR; TCRdb keeps in-frame clones, though not all of them. V, J and clone size are those of that table, while D and trimming were read from the DNA. The sample contains 900,000 to 1,200,000 clones, about 84% of which appear only once. The sample taken for sequencing was memory CD4+ T cells from PBMCs. Subset denoted: CD45RA-negative fraction. The source of this sequence is a man between 18 and 35 years old in good health. Some clones in this sample may be carry-over from other donors' samples. The V gene is TRBV29-1, the J gene TRBJ2-1, with 7 nucleotides matching TRBD1. The DNA of the CDR3 is TGCAGCGTTTTACGGACAGGAGAGATCAATGAGCAGTTCTTC. Translation: CSVLRTGEINEQFF.